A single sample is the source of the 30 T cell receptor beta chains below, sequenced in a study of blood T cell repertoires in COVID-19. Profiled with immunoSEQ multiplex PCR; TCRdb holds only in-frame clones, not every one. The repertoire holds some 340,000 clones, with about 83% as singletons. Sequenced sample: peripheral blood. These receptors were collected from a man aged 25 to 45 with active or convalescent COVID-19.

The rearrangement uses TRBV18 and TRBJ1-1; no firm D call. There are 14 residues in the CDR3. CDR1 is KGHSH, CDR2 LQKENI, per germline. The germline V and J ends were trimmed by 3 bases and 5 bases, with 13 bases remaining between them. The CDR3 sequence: CASSPLDGRTEAFF. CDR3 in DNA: TGTGCCAGCTCACCCTTGGACGGGAGAACTGAAGCTTTCTTT.

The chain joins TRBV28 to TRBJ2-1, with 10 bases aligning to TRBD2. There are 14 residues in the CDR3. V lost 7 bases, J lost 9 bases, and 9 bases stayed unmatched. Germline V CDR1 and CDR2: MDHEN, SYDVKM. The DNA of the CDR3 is TGTGCCAGCACCCTAATTAGCGGGAGGTTTGAGCAGTTCTTC. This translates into CASTLISGRFEQFF.

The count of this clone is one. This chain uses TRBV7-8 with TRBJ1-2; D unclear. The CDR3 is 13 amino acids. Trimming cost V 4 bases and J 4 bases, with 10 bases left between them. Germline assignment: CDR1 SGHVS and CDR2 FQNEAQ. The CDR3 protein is CASSSGEGYGYTF. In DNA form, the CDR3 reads TGTGCCAGCAGCTCCGGGGAGGGCTATGGCTACACCTTC.

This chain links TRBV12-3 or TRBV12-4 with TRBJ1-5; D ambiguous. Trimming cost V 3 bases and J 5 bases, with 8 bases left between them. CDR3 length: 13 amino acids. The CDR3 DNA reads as TGTGCCAGCAGTTTGGGCGAACATCAGCCCCAGCATTTT. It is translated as CASSLGEHQPQHF.

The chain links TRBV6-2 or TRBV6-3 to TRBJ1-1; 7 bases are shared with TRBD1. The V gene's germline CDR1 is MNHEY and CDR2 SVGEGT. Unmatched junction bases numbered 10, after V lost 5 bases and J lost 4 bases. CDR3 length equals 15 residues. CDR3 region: CASSHDRAWGTEAFF. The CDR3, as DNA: TGTGCCAGCAGTCACGACAGGGCTTGGGGCACTGAAGCTTTCTTT.

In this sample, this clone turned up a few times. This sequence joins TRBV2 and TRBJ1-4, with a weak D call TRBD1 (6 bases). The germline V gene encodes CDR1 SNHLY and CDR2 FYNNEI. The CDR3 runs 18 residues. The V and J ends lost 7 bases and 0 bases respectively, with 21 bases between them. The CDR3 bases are TGTGCCAGCACCCGAGTGGGCAGGGGATGGGCAACTAATGAAAAACTGTTTTTT. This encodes CASTRVGRGWATNEKLFF.

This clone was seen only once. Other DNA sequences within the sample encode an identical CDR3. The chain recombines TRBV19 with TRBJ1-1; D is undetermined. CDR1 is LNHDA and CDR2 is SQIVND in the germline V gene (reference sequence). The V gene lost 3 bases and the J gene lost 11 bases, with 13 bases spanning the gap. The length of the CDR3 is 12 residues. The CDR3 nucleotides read TGTGCCAGTAGTATGGAGGGTTTTGAGGCTTTCTTT. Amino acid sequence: CASSMEGFEAFF.

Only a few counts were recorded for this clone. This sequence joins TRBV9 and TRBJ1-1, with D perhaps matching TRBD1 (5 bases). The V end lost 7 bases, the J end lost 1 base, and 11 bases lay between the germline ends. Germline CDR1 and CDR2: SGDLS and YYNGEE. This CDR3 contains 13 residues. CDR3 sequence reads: CASGSTGNTEAFF. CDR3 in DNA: TGTGCCAGCGGGTCAACAGGGAACACTGAAGCTTTCTTT.

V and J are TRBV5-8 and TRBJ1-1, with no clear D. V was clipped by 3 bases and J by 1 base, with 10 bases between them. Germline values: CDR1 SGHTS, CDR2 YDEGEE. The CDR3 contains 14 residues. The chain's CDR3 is CASSWRGSNTEAFF. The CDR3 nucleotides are TGTGCCAGCAGCTGGAGAGGTTCGAACACTGAAGCTTTCTTT.

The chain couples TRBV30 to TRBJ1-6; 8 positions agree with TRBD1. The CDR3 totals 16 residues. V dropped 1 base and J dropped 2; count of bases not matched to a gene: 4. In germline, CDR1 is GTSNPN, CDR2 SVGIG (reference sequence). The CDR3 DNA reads TGTGCCTGGAGTGGGACAGGGCGCCCCTATAATTCACCCCTCCACTTT. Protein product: CAWSGTGRPYNSPLHF. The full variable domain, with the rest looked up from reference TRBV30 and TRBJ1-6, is SQTIHQWPATLVQPVGSPLSLECTVEGTSNPNLYWYRQAAGRGLQLLFYSVGIGQISSEVPQNLSASRPQDRQFILSSKKLLLSDSGFYLCAWSGTGRPYNSPLHFGNGTRLTVT.

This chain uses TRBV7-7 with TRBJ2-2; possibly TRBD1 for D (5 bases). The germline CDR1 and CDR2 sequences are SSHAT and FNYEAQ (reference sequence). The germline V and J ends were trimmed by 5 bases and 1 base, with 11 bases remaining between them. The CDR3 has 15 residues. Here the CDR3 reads CASSKQEKNTGELFF. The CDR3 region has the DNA TGTGCCAGCAGCAAACAGGAAAAGAACACCGGGGAGCTGTTTTTT.

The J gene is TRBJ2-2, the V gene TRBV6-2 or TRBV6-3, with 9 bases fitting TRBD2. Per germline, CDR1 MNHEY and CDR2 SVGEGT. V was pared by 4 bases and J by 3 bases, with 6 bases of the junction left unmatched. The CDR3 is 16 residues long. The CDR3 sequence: CASSSSGGLYTGELFF. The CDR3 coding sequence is TGTGCCAGCAGTTCAAGCGGGGGGCTTTACACCGGGGAGCTGTTTTTT.

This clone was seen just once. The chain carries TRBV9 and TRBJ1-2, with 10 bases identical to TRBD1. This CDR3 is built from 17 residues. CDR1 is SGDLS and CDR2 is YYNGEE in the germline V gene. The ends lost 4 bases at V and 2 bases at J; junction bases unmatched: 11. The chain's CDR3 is CASSPPGQGSFNYGYTF. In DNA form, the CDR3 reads TGTGCCAGCAGCCCTCCGGGACAGGGGAGCTTCAACTATGGCTACACCTTC.

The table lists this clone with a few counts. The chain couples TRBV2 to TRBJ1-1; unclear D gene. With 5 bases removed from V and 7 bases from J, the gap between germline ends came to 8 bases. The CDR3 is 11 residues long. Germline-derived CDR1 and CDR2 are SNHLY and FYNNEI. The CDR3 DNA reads TGTGCCAGCAGTTACACAAGTGAAGCTTTCTTT. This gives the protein CASSYTSEAFF.

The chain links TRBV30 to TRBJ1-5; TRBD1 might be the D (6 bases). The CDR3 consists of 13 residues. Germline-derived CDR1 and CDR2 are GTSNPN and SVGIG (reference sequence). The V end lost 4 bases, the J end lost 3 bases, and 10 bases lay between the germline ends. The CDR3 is CAWTSGVNQPQHF. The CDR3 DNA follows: TGTGCCTGGACCTCAGGGGTCAATCAGCCCCAGCATTTT.

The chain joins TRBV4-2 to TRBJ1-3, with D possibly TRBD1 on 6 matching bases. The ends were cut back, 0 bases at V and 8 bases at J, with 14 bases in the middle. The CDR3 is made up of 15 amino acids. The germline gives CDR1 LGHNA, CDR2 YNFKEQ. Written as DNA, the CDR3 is TGTGCCAGCAGCCAAGATATTCGGCAGGGGCACACCATATATTTT. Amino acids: CASSQDIRQGHTIYF.

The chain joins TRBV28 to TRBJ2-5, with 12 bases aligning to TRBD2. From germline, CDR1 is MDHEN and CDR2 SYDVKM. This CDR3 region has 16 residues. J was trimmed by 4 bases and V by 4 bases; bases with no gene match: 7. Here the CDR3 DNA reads TGTGCCAGCAGTTCCTGGACTAGCGGGACCAGAGAGACCCAGTACTTC. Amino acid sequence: CASSSWTSGTRETQYF. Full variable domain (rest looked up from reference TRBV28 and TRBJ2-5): DVKVTQSSRYLVKRTGEKVFLECVQDMDHENMFWYRQDPGLGLRLIYFSYDVKMKEKGDIPEGYSVSREKKERFSLILESASTNQTSMYLCASSSWTSGTRETQYFGPGTRLLVL.

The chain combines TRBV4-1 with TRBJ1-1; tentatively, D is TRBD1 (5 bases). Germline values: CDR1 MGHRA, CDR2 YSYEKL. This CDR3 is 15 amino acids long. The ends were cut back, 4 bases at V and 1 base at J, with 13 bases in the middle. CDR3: CASSLRTGRNTEAFF. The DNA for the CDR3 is TGCGCCAGCAGCCTAAGAACAGGACGGAACACTGAAGCTTTCTTT.

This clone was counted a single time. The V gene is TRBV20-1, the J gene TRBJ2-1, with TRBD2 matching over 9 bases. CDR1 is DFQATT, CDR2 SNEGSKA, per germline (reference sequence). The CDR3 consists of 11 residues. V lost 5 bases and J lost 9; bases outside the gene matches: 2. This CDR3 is CSAEREAEQFF. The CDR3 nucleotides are TGCAGTGCTGAGCGGGAGGCTGAGCAGTTCTTC.

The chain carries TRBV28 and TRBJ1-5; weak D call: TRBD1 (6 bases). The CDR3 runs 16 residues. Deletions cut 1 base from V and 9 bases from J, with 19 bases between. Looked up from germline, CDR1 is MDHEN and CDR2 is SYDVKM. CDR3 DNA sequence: TGTGCCAGCAGTTTATTTTTCAGGGGTCGCCACGGGCCCCAGCATTTT. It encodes CASSLFFRGRHGPQHF.

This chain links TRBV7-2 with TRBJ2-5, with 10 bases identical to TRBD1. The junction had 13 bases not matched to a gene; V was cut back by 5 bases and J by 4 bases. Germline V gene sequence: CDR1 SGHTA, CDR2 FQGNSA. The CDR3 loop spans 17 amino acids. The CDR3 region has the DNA TGTGCCAGCAGCCGGGGGGGACAGGGGTCAGGCGGAGAGACCCAGTACTTC. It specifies CASSRGGQGSGGETQYF.

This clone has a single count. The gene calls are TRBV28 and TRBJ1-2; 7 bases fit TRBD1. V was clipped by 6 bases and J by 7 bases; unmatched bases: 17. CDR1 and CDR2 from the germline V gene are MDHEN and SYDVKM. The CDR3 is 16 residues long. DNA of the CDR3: TGTGCCAGCAGCCTCAGGGGGGCGGGTTTTCTGCGTGGCTACACCTTC. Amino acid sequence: CASSLRGAGFLRGYTF.

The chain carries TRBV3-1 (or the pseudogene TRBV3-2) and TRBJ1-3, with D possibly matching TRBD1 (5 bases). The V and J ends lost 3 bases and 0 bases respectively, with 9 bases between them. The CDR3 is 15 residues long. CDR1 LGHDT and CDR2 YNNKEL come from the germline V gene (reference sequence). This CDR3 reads CASSHSDSSGNTIYF. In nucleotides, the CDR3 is TGTGCCAGCAGCCACTCCGACAGCTCTGGAAACACCATATATTTT.

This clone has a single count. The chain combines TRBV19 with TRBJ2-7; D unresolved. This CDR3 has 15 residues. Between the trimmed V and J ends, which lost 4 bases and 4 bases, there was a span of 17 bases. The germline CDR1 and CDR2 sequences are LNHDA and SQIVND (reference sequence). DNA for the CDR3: TGTGCCAGTAGTACGCTTGGCCCCGGAGCGTACGAGCAGTACTTC. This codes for CASSTLGPGAYEQYF.

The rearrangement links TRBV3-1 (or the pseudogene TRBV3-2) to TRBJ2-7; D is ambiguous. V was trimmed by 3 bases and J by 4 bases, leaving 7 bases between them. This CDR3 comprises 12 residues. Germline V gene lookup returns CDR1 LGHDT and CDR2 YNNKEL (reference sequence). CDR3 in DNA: TGTGCCAGCAGCCATTCCAATTACGAGCAGTACTTC. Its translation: CASSHSNYEQYF.

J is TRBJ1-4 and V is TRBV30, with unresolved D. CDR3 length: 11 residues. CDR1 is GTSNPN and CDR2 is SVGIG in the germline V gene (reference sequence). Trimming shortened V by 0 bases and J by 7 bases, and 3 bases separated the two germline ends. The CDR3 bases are TGTGCCTGGAGTGTACTTGAAAAACTGTTTTTT. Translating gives CAWSVLEKLFF.

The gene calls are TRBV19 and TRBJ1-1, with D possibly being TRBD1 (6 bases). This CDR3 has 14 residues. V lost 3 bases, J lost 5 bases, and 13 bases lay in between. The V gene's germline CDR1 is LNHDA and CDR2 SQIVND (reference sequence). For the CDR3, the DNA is TGTGCCAGTAGTATCGCCGGACAGTTTACTGAAGCTTTCTTT. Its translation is CASSIAGQFTEAFF.

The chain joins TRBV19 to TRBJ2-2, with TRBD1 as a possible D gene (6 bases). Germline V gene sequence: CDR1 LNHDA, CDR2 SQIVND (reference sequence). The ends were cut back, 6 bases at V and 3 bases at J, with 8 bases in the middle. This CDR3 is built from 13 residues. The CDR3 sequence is CASRHRDTGELFF. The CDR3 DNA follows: TGTGCCAGTAGACACAGGGACACCGGGGAGCTGTTTTTT.

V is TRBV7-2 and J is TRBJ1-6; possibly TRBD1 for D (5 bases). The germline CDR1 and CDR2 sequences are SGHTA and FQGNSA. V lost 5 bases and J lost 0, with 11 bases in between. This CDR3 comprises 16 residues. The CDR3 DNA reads TGTGCCAGCAGCACTGGACAACACTCCTATAATTCACCCCTCCACTTT. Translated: CASSTGQHSYNSPLHF.

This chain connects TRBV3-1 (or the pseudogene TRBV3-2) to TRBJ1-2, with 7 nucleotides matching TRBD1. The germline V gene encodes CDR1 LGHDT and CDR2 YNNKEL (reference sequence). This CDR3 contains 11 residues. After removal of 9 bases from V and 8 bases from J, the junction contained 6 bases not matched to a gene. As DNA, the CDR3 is TGTGCCAGGCCCAGGGGGAACGGCTACACCTTC. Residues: CARPRGNGYTF.